This entry concerns a single TCR beta chain. What antigen it recognizes has not been identified. No much larger clone is present one base from it, and per-base qualities are unavailable. V is pruned by 4 bases and J by 6 bases, leaving 7 bases of the junction without a gene match. The germline V gene gives CDR1 as ENHRY and CDR2 as SYGVKD. Inclusive of the bounding cysteine and phenylalanine, the CDR3 is 15 residues long. Of all the DNA, just the CDR3 is kept, 45 bases in frame from base 1. The CDR3 regions of human TCRbeta chains were subjected to immunosequencing. The paper's processing steps were these. TCRs in the repertoires were matched against a reference library of SARS-CoV-2-specific TCRs that had been generated with the MIRA antigen-specificity platform. Breadth meant the fraction of unique TCRs that were SARS-CoV-2-associated, whereas depth meant the fraction of total T cells that were SARS-CoV-2-associated. Using the MIRA data, every spike-specific TCR was mapped to the spike region that the TCR reacted to and assigned to either a CD4 or a CD8 class. Log10-transformed breadth and depth values were compared by one-way ANOVA with Sidak's multiple comparisons tests. The table was pulled from immuneACCESS by TCRdb, which kept in-frame rearrangements only. Such tables lose some clones; where checked, under half of the loss comes from unresolved V genes, and the rest has no known cause. V and J calls plus clone size are reproduced from that table; the DNA served to infer D and trimming. This sample lists 130,000 or so clones; approximately 86% were detected once. About 12% of the sample rests with the top ten.

The time point label of this sample denotes: baseline before first vaccination. Vaccinee samples were obtained from the UK trials COV001 and COV002, which included a single-blind randomized controlled phase 2/3 trial of AZD1222 (ChAdOx1 nCoV-19) in healthy adults. Trial participant PBMC samples were collected at day 0 and day 28 after the second dose for TCRbeta chain sequencing. This entry belongs to a study of T cell responses to AZD1222 COVID-19 vaccine (dated by TCRdb to about 2021). With regard to the full study: AZD1222 recipients whose second dose came at about 4 weeks and those whose second dose came at about 12 weeks were combined into one group, since spike-specific TCR depth and breadth did not differ between the two schedules. TCR sequencing was performed for about 250 trial participants, of whom roughly 200 were given two doses of AZD1222 and approximately 25 were given two doses of MenACWY control vaccine. Trial participants were enrolled into age subgroups of 18-55, 56-69 and 70-plus years, which contained roughly 150, 30 and 60 TCR-sequenced participants, respectively.

The full study reports these points: Participants were mostly white British, with more females than males. The authors suggested clonal diversity may have been underestimated. Because no samples from the day 14 peak response were available, repertoires could be characterized only after the peak T cell response. Only five or six AZD1222 recipients were SARS-CoV-2 seropositive at baseline, limiting conclusions about previously exposed vaccinees. Spike-specific TCR breadth and depth rose significantly after two AZD1222 doses compared with day 0 and with MenACWY recipients. The whole spike protein was spanned by vaccine-associated CD4 TCRs, and dominant responses were seen in regions 160-218 and 743-854. In the small 56-69-year group, the increase in depth fell short of significance, most likely because of low power. Epitopes outside the regions mutated in the B.1.351 and B.1.1.7 variants were reportedly recognized by nearly half of the unique spike-specific TCRs.

Sequencing used peripheral blood, obtained on day 0 of AZD1222 vaccination. The chain links TRBV10-3 with TRBJ2-3, and 10 junctional nucleotides match TRBD1. The sequence was collected from an adult in good health. The DNA sequence reads TGTGCCATCAGTGCTCGACAGGGGGCGCTGGATACGCAGTATTTT. This encodes CAISARQGALDTQYF.